This T cell receptor (beta chain) was captured by sequencing in a study of blood T cell repertoires in COVID-19 (TCRdb year 2020). Regarding the study in general: Collaborator samples came from the United States, Italy and Spain and covered acute and convalescent phases of COVID-19. The dataset comprised deeply sampled blood TCRbeta repertoires from subjects exposed to, actively infected with, or recovered from COVID-19. The material from the prospective study consisted of cDNA or gDNA derived from T cells, B-cell-depleted T cells, or PBMCs. Samples came from the ongoing ImmuneRACE study (first 160 participants) plus 1,254 subjects from 6 global collaborators. Where HLA class I and class II types were available, the types were taken from metadata supplied by the sample provider, not from assay-based typing. A freely available public database, intended as a resource for researchers studying the immune response to SARS-CoV-2, is where the repertoires were released. A de-identified subject ID, COVID-19 status, age in years and sex were almost always included in the sample metadata. General findings and caveats noted by the study authors: The amount of clinical and demographic metadata varied by source and participant and was provided uncurated.

Collaborating institutions collected whole blood in K2EDTA tubes following their own protocols. For TCRbeta analysis, collaborator samples were shipped as frozen whole blood, as isolated PBMCs, or as DNA extracted from either sample type. In regard to this clone: Its recognized antigen is unknown. Within one base of it there is no much larger clone, and no base qualities were kept.

The CDR3, cysteine through phenylalanine, is 18 amino acids long. The DNA shown is the 54-base CDR3, in frame from base 1. The germline V gene supplies CDR1 MGHRA and CDR2 YSYEKL. Germline trimming amounts to 8 bases on V and 6 bases on J, with 17 as the count of junction bases outside the gene matches. The immunoSEQ Assay, a bias-controlled multiplex PCR, was used to amplify TCRbeta CDR3 regions from genomic DNA. In the paper's pipeline: Nucleated cell counts per sample were estimated from amplification of reference gene primers within the assay. Sequence reads were collapsed and filtered to measure the absolute abundance of every unique TCRbeta CDR3 rearrangement. For each sample, productive Simpson clonality was calculated as the square root of Simpson's diversity index across productive rearrangements. The source is immuneACCESS, and TCRdb retained only in-frame sequences with V and J called. Part of the clones is not carried over; for the studies checked, unresolved V genes explain less than half of this, and the remainder is unexplained. V, J and clone size reflect that table, while D and trimming were determined from the DNA. In all, the sample holds more than 150,000 clones, and 84% of those were seen once. Jointly, the top ten make up approximately 14% of the sample.

Recombination linked TRBV4-1 to TRBJ2-1; the central 12 bases match TRBD2. The receptor's source is a man aged 18 to 29 with active or convalescent COVID-19. Sequencing input: peripheral blood. The CDR3 amino acid sequence is: CASSDQGASGRAFNEQFF. The DNA is TGCGCCAGCTCCGACCAGGGGGCTAGCGGGAGGGCCTTCAATGAGCAGTTCTTC.